This paragraph reports one TCR beta chain. Its cognate antigen is unknown. In the PCR, 60 Vbeta and 13 Jbeta primers were used. TCRdb's table, derived via immunoSEQ multiplex PCR, lists solely in-frame clones and lacks some. The sample carries under 150,000 clones, roughly 65% recorded once. The data were taken from a study of cytomegalovirus exposure and HLA in healthy donors. Germline CDR1 MDHEN, CDR2 SYDVKM. The CDR3 spans 13 residues. Deletions cut 4 bases from V and 10 bases from J, with 16 bases between. General study results and limits: Several top significant clusters appeared, in a later analysis, to be linked to common viral pathogens. Later analysis revealed greater clonal expansion in HLA-associated TCR beta chains than in equally common others. Available immune exposure information was restricted to CMV serostatus only.

The chain links TRBV28 to TRBJ1-1; no firm D call. The receptor comes from a man in his forties or fifties in good health and CMV-seropositive. The sample consisted of PBMCs. The CDR3 sequence: CASSSSPMNAAFF. DNA for the CDR3: TGTGCCAGCAGTTCTAGTCCTATGAACGCAGCTTTCTTT.